This T cell receptor beta chain is from a study of OX40 agonist ivuxolimab in advanced cancers. The wider study: At 0.01 to 10 mg/kg, ivuxolimab was administered intravenously to patients every 2 weeks. Two patients with cutaneous melanoma and one with hepatocellular carcinoma, three in total, showed partial responses. Patients with hepatocellular carcinoma, melanoma, renal cell or head and neck cancer made up the dose-escalation patients.

Prior autoimmune disease or systemic immunosuppression barred patients. The germline V and J ends were trimmed by 6 bases and 6 bases, with 17 bases remaining between them. The CDR3 runs 14 residues. CDR1 is SGHAT, CDR2 FQNNGV, per germline. Measured with immunoSEQ multiplex PCR; TCRdb has only the in-frame clones, and not every one. The sample consists of around 100,000 clones, 75% to 90% of them appearing once. This receptor was identified in an adult with an advanced solid tumor such as melanoma, head and neck, liver or kidney cancer. V usage is TRBV11-2 and J usage is TRBJ1-1, with a weak D call TRBD1 (5 bases). Sequenced material: CD4+ or CD8+ T cells sorted from blood, taken in a trial of the OX40 agonist ivuxolimab. Here the CDR3 reads CASRNPGGGAEAFF. The CDR3 DNA is TGTGCCAGCAGGAATCCAGGTGGGGGGGCTGAAGCTTTCTTT.